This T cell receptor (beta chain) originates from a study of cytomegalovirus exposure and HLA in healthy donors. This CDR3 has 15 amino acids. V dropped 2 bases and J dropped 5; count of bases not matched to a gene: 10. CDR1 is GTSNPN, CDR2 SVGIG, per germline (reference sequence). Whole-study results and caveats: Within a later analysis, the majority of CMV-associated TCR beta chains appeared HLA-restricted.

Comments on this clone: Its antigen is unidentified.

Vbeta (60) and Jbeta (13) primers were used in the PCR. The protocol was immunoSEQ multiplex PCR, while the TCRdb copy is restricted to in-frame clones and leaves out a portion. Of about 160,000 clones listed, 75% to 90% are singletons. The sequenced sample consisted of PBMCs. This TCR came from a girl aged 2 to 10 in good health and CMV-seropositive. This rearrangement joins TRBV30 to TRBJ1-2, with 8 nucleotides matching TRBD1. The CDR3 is CAWSPAPGGWYGYTF. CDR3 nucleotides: TGTGCCTGGAGTCCAGCCCCAGGGGGCTGGTATGGCTACACCTTC. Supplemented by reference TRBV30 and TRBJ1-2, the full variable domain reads SQTIHQWPATLVQPVGSPLSLECTVEGTSNPNLYWYRQAAGRGLQLLFYSVGIGQISSEVPQNLSASRPQDRQFILSSKKLLLSDSGFYLCAWSPAPGGWYGYTFGSGTRLTVV.